The clone carrying this TCR beta chain showed up many times. Amplification yielded TCR beta CDR3 regions, with RNA transcripts as the source. During a first-round RT-PCR of the TCR CDR3, the HTBI primer set was used. TCRdb recomputed calls from the multiplex PCR reads with MiXCR, one row per CDR3 protein. The sample records about 420,000 distinct CDR3 sequences, roughly an eighth being singletons. This sample was included in a study of T cells in Graves' hyperthyroidism and ophthalmopathy. Sequencing was carried out using blood. This clonotype was sampled from a woman younger than 30 with Graves' hyperthyroidism.

CDR3 nucleotide sequence: TGTGCTAGTGGTTTGGTACGAGGGATCCCCAATGGCTACACCTTC. Its translation is CASGLVRGIPNGYTF. The chain is built from TRBV12-5 and TRBJ1-2; D is unclear. The CDR3 is 15 residues long. Germline V gives CDR1 LGHNT, CDR2 FRNRAP. V shed 0 bases and J shed 6 bases, with 14 bases lying between them.